Presented here are 14 T cell receptor beta chains from one specimen sequenced in a study of graft-versus-host responses after intestinal transplantation (dated by TCRdb to about 2021). Library construction relied on the immunoSEQ multiplex PCR assay. Drawn from immuneACCESS, this table holds only the in-frame rearrangements with V and J called that TCRdb kept. Clones are partly lost; checked studies trace under half to an unresolved V gene and leave the rest unexplained. The table for this sample lists roughly 80,000 clones; roughly 84% of them were counted only once. The ten biggest clones cover around 8.6% of the sample. Sample time point, as interpreted from the label and publication: cells obtained before transplantation from donor or recipient. These receptors' targets are unknown. The specimen comprised unstimulated CD8+ T cells sorted from spleen or lymph node cells, sampled before transplant. The receptor set was obtained from a human donor who was the organ donor for an intestinal transplant.

The chain uses TRBV4-2 and TRBJ1-4; D possibly corresponds to TRBD1 (6 bases). The germline gives CDR1 LGHNA, CDR2 YNFKEQ. V was shortened by 0 bases and J by 8 bases, with 13 bases between the two germline ends. CDR3 size: 15 residues. CDR3 sequence reads: CASSQERGFLEKLFF. CDR3 DNA: TGTGCCAGCAGCCAAGAGAGGGGGTTTTTGGAAAAACTGTTTTTT.

The chain employs TRBV5-1 and TRBJ1-1, with D perhaps TRBD1 (6 bases). This CDR3 region has 16 residues. Germline CDR1 SGHRS, CDR2 YFSETQ. Trimming removed 3 bases from V and 0 bases from J, with 15 bases in between. The CDR3 DNA reads as TGCGCCAGCAGCTCCCGACAGGATGGGGTGAACACTGAAGCTTTCTTT. Protein sequence: CASSSRQDGVNTEAFF.

The chain carries TRBV2 and TRBJ1-5; 9 bases match TRBD1. The junction had 10 bases not matched to a gene; V was cut back by 2 bases and J by 2 bases. Germline V gene lookup returns CDR1 SNHLY and CDR2 FYNNEI. The CDR3 is 18 residues long. The CDR3 loop reads CASSETRDRVYRNQPQHF. In DNA form, the CDR3 reads TGTGCCAGCAGTGAAACCCGGGACAGGGTATATCGCAATCAGCCCCAGCATTTT.

This clone was counted a single time. V and J are TRBV7-6 and TRBJ1-1; tentatively, D is TRBD1 (5 bases). The germline CDR1 and CDR2 sequences are SGHVS and FNYEAQ. The CDR3 has 12 residues. V gave up 7 bases and J gave up 7 bases, with 13 bases separating them. Here the CDR3 reads CASTPGWGEAFF. The CDR3 nucleotides are TGTGCCAGCACCCCAGGGTGGGGTGAAGCTTTCTTT.

The chain recombines TRBV6-5 with TRBJ1-2; D unresolved. V lost 5 bases to trimming and J lost 5 bases, with 12 bases between them. The germline CDR1 and CDR2 sequences are MNHEY and SVGAGI. The CDR3 sequence is 13 residues long. The chain's CDR3 is CASSDGSPYGYTF. The CDR3 DNA reads as TGTGCCAGCAGTGACGGGTCTCCTTATGGCTACACCTTC.

The chain uses TRBV6-1 and TRBJ2-7; the match to TRBD1 covers 9 bases. The CDR3 extends over 12 amino acids. V trimming: 1 base; J trimming: 13 bases; junction bases outside the gene matches: 5. Germline V CDR1 and CDR2: MNHNS, SASEGT. CDR3 residues: CASSEGKDRGYF. As DNA, the CDR3 is TGTGCCAGCAGTGAAGGCAAGGACAGGGGCTACTTC.

The chain recombines TRBV28 with TRBJ1-1; D is ambiguous. Germline loops: CDR1 MDHEN, CDR2 SYDVKM. V shed 2 bases and J shed 2 bases, with 6 bases lying between them. The CDR3 runs to 13 residues. The CDR3 protein is CASSLGENTEAFF. The CDR3, as DNA: TGTGCCAGCAGTTTAGGAGAAAACACTGAAGCTTTCTTT.

The chain joins TRBV18 to TRBJ1-1, with TRBD1 identical over 9 bases. The CDR3 runs to 19 residues. V gave up 1 base and J gave up 3 bases; unmatched junction bases: 15. Germline CDR1 and CDR2: KGHSH and LQKENI. CDR3 sequence: CASSPRRGQGAVEDTEAFF. CDR3 sequence (DNA): TGTGCCAGCTCACCACGGAGGGGACAGGGAGCGGTAGAGGACACTGAAGCTTTCTTT.

The V gene is TRBV28, the J gene TRBJ1-1; unclear D gene. This CDR3 has 14 residues. CDR1 MDHEN and CDR2 SYDVKM come from the germline V gene. The V gene lost 5 bases and the J gene lost 2 bases, with 12 bases spanning the gap. In DNA, the CDR3 is TGTGCCAGCAGTCTACTCAATGAAAACACTGAAGCTTTCTTT. Translating it yields CASSLLNENTEAFF.

The chain uses TRBV7-9 and TRBJ1-1; D is unclear. V lost 1 base and J 7 bases, leaving 7 bases between the germline ends. The length of the CDR3 is 12 residues. Germline CDR1 reads SEHNR; CDR2 reads FQNEAQ (reference sequence). The CDR3 sequence: CASSLGAGEAFF. The CDR3 nucleotides are TGTGCCAGCAGCTTAGGGGCGGGTGAAGCTTTCTTT.

This clone was observed once. This chain connects TRBV4-1 to TRBJ2-4; D remains ambiguous. Germline CDR1 is MGHRA and CDR2 is YSYEKL. The CDR3 is made up of 13 amino acids. The V end lost 3 bases, the J end lost 3 bases, and 6 bases lay between the germline ends. The CDR3 loop reads CASSQQGKNIQYF. As DNA, the CDR3 is TGCGCCAGCAGCCAGCAAGGCAAAAACATTCAGTACTTC.

J is TRBJ1-5 and V is TRBV5-4; D is perhaps TRBD1 (6 bases). The CDR3 sequence is 17 residues long. Germline CDR1 SGHNT, CDR2 YYREEE (reference sequence). The germline V and J ends were trimmed by 0 bases and 0 bases, with 13 bases remaining between them. The CDR3 region has the DNA TGTGCCAGCAGCTTGGCAGGGACAACTAATAGCAATCAGCCCCAGCATTTT. It is translated as CASSLAGTTNSNQPQHF.

This chain links TRBV7-8 with TRBJ1-1; TRBD1 might be the D (5 bases). V dropped 6 bases and J dropped 10 bases, with 18 bases sitting between them. Germline CDR1 is SGHVS and CDR2 is FQNEAQ. The CDR3 runs to 13 residues. Here the CDR3 DNA reads TGTGCCAGCAGTTACCGGGACCCCGAGGGAGCTTTCTTT. Amino acid sequence: CASSYRDPEGAFF.

This clone is hyperexpanded (1% or more) in the sample. V usage is TRBV28 and J usage is TRBJ2-1; the match to TRBD2 covers 8 bases. Germline V gene lookup returns CDR1 MDHEN and CDR2 SYDVKM. V lost 4 bases to trimming and J lost 15 bases; unmatched junction nucleotides: 11. This CDR3 spans 13 amino acids. In nucleotides, the CDR3 is TGTGCCAGCAGTTCCATCCACGGGGGGGTTTGGTTCTTC. It is translated as CASSSIHGGVWFF.